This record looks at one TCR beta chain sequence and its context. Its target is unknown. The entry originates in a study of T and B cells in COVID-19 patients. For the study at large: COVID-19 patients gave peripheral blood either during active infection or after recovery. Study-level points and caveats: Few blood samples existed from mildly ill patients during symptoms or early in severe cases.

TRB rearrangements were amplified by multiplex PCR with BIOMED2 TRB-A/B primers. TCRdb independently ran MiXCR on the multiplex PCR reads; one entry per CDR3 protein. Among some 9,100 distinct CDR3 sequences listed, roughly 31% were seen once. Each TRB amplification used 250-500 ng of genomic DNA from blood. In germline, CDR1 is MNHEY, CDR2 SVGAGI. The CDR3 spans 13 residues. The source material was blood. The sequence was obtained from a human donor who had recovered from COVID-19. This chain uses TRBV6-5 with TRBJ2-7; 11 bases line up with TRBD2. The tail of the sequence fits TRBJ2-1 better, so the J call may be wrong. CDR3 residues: CASRSSGGNEQFF. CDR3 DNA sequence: TGTGCCAGCAGGTCTAGCGGGGGGAATGAGCAGTTCTTC.